This entry is about one T cell receptor (beta chain). This receptor's antigen is unknown. Nothing much larger sits one base from this clone, and base qualities are not available. TCRbeta CDR3 regions were amplified from genomic DNA by means of the immunoSEQ Assay, a bias-controlled multiplex PCR. The study's processing was this. Within the assay, amplification of reference gene primers was used to estimate how many nucleated cells each sample contained. To quantify the absolute abundance of each unique TCRbeta CDR3 rearrangement, sequence reads were collapsed and filtered. Productive Simpson clonality was computed per sample as the square root of Simpson's diversity index over productive rearrangements. What TCRdb holds here is the immuneACCESS table cut down to in-frame rearrangements. Part of the clones is not present; checked against another copy, under half of the missing clones reflect an unresolved V gene, and the others are unexplained. V and J calls and clone size are those listed in that table; D and trimming were worked out from the DNA. Recorded for this sample are approximately 150,000 clones; roughly three quarters of them occurred a single time. Jointly, the top ten make up less than 2% of the sample.

Whole blood was collected in K2EDTA tubes by collaborating institutions according to the institutions' own protocols. For TCRbeta analysis, collaborator samples were shipped as frozen whole blood, as isolated PBMCs, or as DNA extracted from either sample type. This entry belongs to a study of blood T cell repertoires in COVID-19 (dated by TCRdb to the early 2020s). In terms of the full investigation: The collaborator samples originated in the United States, Italy and Spain and spanned the acute and convalescent phases of COVID-19. The material from the prospective study consisted of cDNA or gDNA derived from T cells, B-cell-depleted T cells, or PBMCs. The dataset comprised deeply sampled blood TCRbeta repertoires from subjects exposed to, actively infected with, or recovered from COVID-19. The repertoires were released in a freely available public database meant as a resource for research on the immune response to SARS-CoV-2. The samples were drawn from two sources: the first 160 participants of the ongoing ImmuneRACE study, and about 1,300 subjects contributed by 6 global collaborators. Sample metadata almost always included a de-identified subject ID, COVID-19 status, age in years and sex. Where available, HLA class I and class II types were taken from metadata supplied by the sample provider and were not determined by assay-based typing. Overall study results and their limits: The amount of clinical and demographic metadata varied by source and participant and was provided uncurated.

The CDR3 runs 14 amino acids, cysteine and phenylalanine included. Only the CDR3 DNA stays, 42 bases, in frame from base 1. Relative to germline, V is missing 3 bases and J is missing 6 bases, with 6 bases of the junction outside any gene match. Based on the germline V gene (reference sequence), the CDR1 and CDR2 sequences are LNHDA and SQIVND. The sample taken for sequencing was peripheral blood. The TCR comes from a woman aged 55-75 years with acute or convalescent COVID-19. The chain was built from TRBV19 and TRBJ1-2, and 8 junction bases match TRBD1. The CDR3 loop reads CASSIPGQVDGYTF. The nucleotide sequence reads TGTGCCAGTAGTATCCCGGGACAGGTCGATGGCTACACCTTC.